This paragraph covers one T cell receptor beta chain sequence. V gave up 3 bases and J gave up 9 bases, with 7 bases separating them. The CDR3 sequence is 11 residues long. These data are taken from a study of blood T cell repertoires in COVID-19. Measured with immunoSEQ multiplex PCR; TCRdb has only the in-frame clones, and not every one. This sample carries about 220,000 clones, roughly 85% of them seen once, and the ten largest clones take under 3.5%. The sample was peripheral blood. V gene TRBV12-3 or TRBV12-4 combines with J gene TRBJ2-3; no clear D. The clonotype was recovered from a man aged 50-60 years who had recovered from COVID-19. The CDR3 here is CASSFHTTQYF. In DNA, the CDR3 is TGTGCCAGCAGTTTTCATACAACGCAGTATTTT.